The rows below give T cell receptor beta chains drawn from one sample of a study of blood T cell repertoires in COVID-19. Some clones are missing from TCRdb's copy, which holds only in-frame ones; the method was immunoSEQ multiplex PCR. The table has about 260,000 clones, over 80% seen once; the top ten hold approximately 1.5%. Sequenced material: peripheral blood. The receptors here all came from a woman in her thirties or forties who had recovered from COVID-19. Both conserved end residues are part of each CDR3. The D gene is left open where the match is weak. The listing skips clone size in some rows; elsewhere it reads once, few, many or a size class.

CDR3 DNA,CDR3 protein,CDR3 length,V gene,J gene,clone size,D gene
TGTGCCAGCAGTGAACGGGGGGCATCCTACAATGAGCAGTTCTTC,CASSERGASYNEQFF,15,TRBV2,TRBJ2-1,.,.
TGCGCCACCTCACAGGGGGATCCGAGCACAGATACGCAGTATTTT,CATSQGDPSTDTQYF,15,TRBV5-1,TRBJ2-3,once,TRBD1
TGTGCCACCAGCCCCCTCGAAGGGGGTCACTCACCCCTCCACTTT,CATSPLEGGHSPLHF,15,TRBV15,TRBJ1-6,.,.
TGTGCCAGCAGCCAAGATCCACTCGGCGGAGAGACCCAGTACTTC,CASSQDPLGGETQYF,15,TRBV3-1/TRBV3-2,TRBJ2-5,.,.
TGTGCCTGGGATCTGAGCTCCGTGGCCAACGTCCTGACTTTC,CAWDLSSVANVLTF,14,TRBV30,TRBJ2-6,.,.
TGTGCCAGCAGTGACCTAGCGGGGGGGCTCGGGAAGACCCAGTACTTC,CASSDLAGGLGKTQYF,16,TRBV2,TRBJ2-5,few,TRBD2
TGTGCCAGCCATTCGACAGGAAACTCCTACGAGCAGTACTTC,CASHSTGNSYEQYF,14,TRBV27,TRBJ2-7,.,.
TGTGCCAGCAGCCTAGGGGTGGGGGCCAACTATGGCTACACCTTC,CASSLGVGANYGYTF,15,TRBV7-9,TRBJ1-2,.,.
TGTGCCAGCAGCCGGCATATAGCGACCGGGGAGCTGTTTTTT,CASSRHIATGELFF,14,TRBV6-5,TRBJ2-2,.,.
TGTGCCAGCAGCTGGGGCCCCGTGGGAAACTCCTACGAGCAGTACTTC,CASSWGPVGNSYEQYF,16,TRBV5-5,TRBJ2-7,.,.
TGTGCCAGCAGCTTACAAACCGGGACAGTCCGGGGGGAGCAGTTCTTC,CASSLQTGTVRGEQFF,16,TRBV13,TRBJ2-1,.,.
TGTGCCACCAGCAGAGACAGATTGAACACTGAAGCTTTCTTT,CATSRDRLNTEAFF,14,TRBV15,TRBJ1-1,.,.
TGTGCCAGCAGCTTAACAGGGGGACAGGGGAGAGGGGAGACCCAGTACTTC,CASSLTGGQGRGETQYF,17,TRBV7-3,TRBJ2-5,.,TRBD1
TGTGCCAGCAGCTTGGAGGGGGTATCCGAAGCTTTCTTT,CASSLEGVSEAFF,13,TRBV5-5,TRBJ1-1,.,.
TGTGCCAGCAGTGATACTCGCACCTACTACAACACCATATATTTT,CASSDTRTYYNTIYF,15,TRBV2,TRBJ1-3,.,.
TGTGCCAGCAGCCCACAGGGTTGGTCCTACGAGCAGTACTTC,CASSPQGWSYEQYF,14,TRBV27,TRBJ2-7,.,.
TGTGCCAGCAGTGAAGCCCCGGGTAAGGACAATGAGCAGTTCTTC,CASSEAPGKDNEQFF,15,TRBV2,TRBJ2-1,.,.
TGTGCCAGCTCTCCATTCGGGGGGGATGAAAAACTGTTTTTT,CASSPFGGDEKLFF,14,TRBV18,TRBJ1-4,once,.
TGTGCCAGCAGTTCCTTCCAGGGGGAAGCTTTCTTT,CASSSFQGEAFF,12,TRBV12-3/TRBV12-4,TRBJ1-1,.,.
TGTGCCATCAGTGAGTTTGGGCAGCAAAGCAATCAGCCCCAGCATTTT,CAISEFGQQSNQPQHF,16,TRBV10-3,TRBJ1-5,.,.
TGTGCCAGCAGCCCCAGCGGGGGCGGGGAGCTGTTTTTT,CASSPSGGGELFF,13,TRBV3-1/TRBV3-2,TRBJ2-2,.,TRBD2
TGTGCCAGCAGCTTTTCTTGGACAGGGGGGATTTTC,CASSFSWTGGIF,12,TRBV13,TRBJ2-3,.,TRBD1
TGTGCCAGCAGCCGAGGACTGAGTCCTGACACAGATACGCAGTATTTT,CASSRGLSPDTDTQYF,16,TRBV5-6,TRBJ2-3,.,.
TGTGCCAGGGAGCTAGCGGGCACAGATACGCAGTATTTT,CARELAGTDTQYF,13,TRBV21-1,TRBJ2-3,.,.
TGTGCCAGCAGACCCTCCGGGACAGGGGGCGTCGGGGAGCTGTTTTTT,CASRPSGTGGVGELFF,16,TRBV7-9,TRBJ2-2,.,TRBD1